Sequencing of this T cell receptor (beta chain) was carried out in a study of a mutant IDH1 vaccine in newly diagnosed glioma. Study context: There were about 60% males and approximately 38% females among treated patients, whose mean age was roughly 40 years. Patients arrived already treated with radiotherapy, temozolomide, or both, most having had both. Study conclusions and caveats: Induction of immune responses by the vaccine occurred in 93.3% of patients.

In this sample, this clone turned up once. What it binds is not known. The germline CDR1 and CDR2 sequences are LNHNV and YYDKDF (reference sequence). This CDR3 is built from 18 residues. Trimming cost V 0 bases and J 0 bases, with 15 bases left between them. Profiled with immunoSEQ multiplex PCR; TCRdb holds only in-frame clones, not every one. The table shows approximately 70,000 clones, with about 86% occurring only once. This sample's time point: baseline, week 1 (first vaccination visit). This sample's treatment: pre-vaccination baseline after standard-of-care therapy. Donors had new WHO grade 3 or 4 IDH1-mutant, ATRX-lost astrocytomas.

V gene TRBV15 combines with J gene TRBJ1-5; D is unresolved. The sequence derives from a man aged 30 to 39 with glioma. The source was PBMCs, collected from a glioma patient treated with radiotherapy, temozolomide or both. The CDR3 region has the DNA TGTGCCACCAGCAGAGATCCCGCCAGGAGCGATAGCAATCAGCCCCAGCATTTT. Protein: CATSRDPARSDSNQPQHF.